Listed here are 16 T cell receptor beta chains from one sample, sequenced in a study of blood T cells in healthy people across ages. The authors ran a second PCR of 7 to 11 cycles using a sample-barcoded 5' primer and a J-beta primer mix. A single record per CDR3 protein comes from TCRdb applying MiXCR to the 5' RACE reads. Of approximately 800,000 distinct CDR3 sequences in the sample, 53% were seen once. The sequencing input was blood. The receptors originated from an elderly man in good health.

The gene calls are TRBV7-9 and TRBJ2-6; D unclear. The CDR3 sequence is 11 residues long. Trimming shortened V by 3 bases and J by 9 bases, and 3 bases separated the two germline ends. Germline V lookup: CDR1 SEHNR, CDR2 FQNEAQ (reference sequence). This CDR3 is CASSLVNVLTF. CDR3 DNA: TGTGCCAGCAGCTTGGTCAACGTCCTGACTTTC.

The genes are TRBV25-1 and TRBJ1-1; D is unclear. Germline V gene data show CDR1 as MGHDK and CDR2 as SYGVNS. V lost 3 bases and J lost 4, with 18 bases in between. This CDR3 comprises 16 residues. DNA for the CDR3: TGTGCCAGCAGTGATCATCTGGGGATGGGGAGCACTGAAGCTTTCTTT. Its translation is CASSDHLGMGSTEAFF.

The chain is built from TRBV20-1 and TRBJ1-5; tentative D call: TRBD1 (5 bases). The CDR3 length is 15 residues. The germline V gene has CDR1 DFQATT and CDR2 SNEGSKA (reference sequence). Deletions cut 6 bases from V and 2 bases from J, with 17 bases between. The chain's CDR3 is CSALQRGGGNQPQHF. The CDR3 DNA follows: TGCAGTGCCCTACAGCGGGGGGGTGGCAATCAGCCCCAGCATTTT.

This clonotype appeared a few times. It may be a read error: a sequence one base away is much more abundant. The rearrangement joins TRBV7-9 to TRBJ2-5; D is ambiguous. The length of the CDR3 is 10 residues. The germline V gene encodes CDR1 SEHNR and CDR2 FQNEAQ (reference sequence). Trimming left V 5 bases short and J 5 bases short, with 3 bases between. The CDR3 reads CASSHETQYF. The CDR3 region has the DNA TGTGCCAGCAGCCATGAGACCCAGTACTTC.

The chain couples TRBV5-1 to TRBJ2-5; maybe TRBD2 (5 bases). The V and J ends lost 4 bases and 2 bases respectively, with 12 bases between them. Germline lookup yields CDR1 SGHRS and CDR2 YFSETQ. This CDR3 is 14 amino acids long. The CDR3 sequence is CASSEGPIQETQYF. DNA for the CDR3: TGCGCCAGCAGCGAGGGTCCTATTCAAGAGACCCAGTACTTC. The entire variable domain, with the rest obtained from reference TRBV5-1 and TRBJ2-5, is as follows: KAGVTQTPRYLIKTRGQQVTLSCSPISGHRSVSWYQQTPGQGLQFLFEYFSETQRNKGNFPGRFSGRQFSNSRSEMNVSTLELGDSALYLCASSEGPIQETQYFGPGTRLLVL.

The rearrangement uses TRBV7-3 and TRBJ2-3; no firm D call. CDR3 length equals 13 residues. Trimming removed 0 bases from V and 3 bases from J, with 4 bases in between. Germline V lookup: CDR1 SGHTA, CDR2 FQGTGA. CDR3 coding DNA: TGTGCCAGCAGCTTAACTATAACAGATACGCAGTATTTT. Its translation: CASSLTITDTQYF.

The chain joins TRBV24-1 to TRBJ2-1; D gene uncertain. Germline CDR1 reads KGHDR; CDR2 reads SFDVKD. Trimming took off 7 bases at V and 2 bases at J, with 17 bases between the two ends. This CDR3 is 16 amino acids long. Written as DNA, the CDR3 is TGTGCCACCAGCGAACCGGACGGTTCACCCTACAATGAGCAGTTCTTC. Translation: CATSEPDGSPYNEQFF.

This clonotype was recorded a few times. The chain is built from TRBV12-3 or TRBV12-4 and TRBJ2-7; D gene uncertain. V lost 6 bases and J 11 bases, leaving 17 bases between the germline ends. This CDR3 has 12 amino acids. CDR3 in amino acids: CASSLGSQREYF. The CDR3 DNA sequence: TGTGCCAGCAGCCTCGGTAGTCAGAGAGAGTACTTC.

This chain joins TRBV2 and TRBJ2-2; TRBD1 is a possible D gene (5 bases). V was shortened by 3 bases and J by 1 base, with 9 bases between the two germline ends. The CDR3 sequence is 15 residues long. Germline lookup yields CDR1 SNHLY and CDR2 FYNNEI. The CDR3 is CASSEAQGNTGELFF. CDR3 DNA sequence: TGTGCCAGCAGTGAGGCTCAGGGGAACACCGGGGAGCTGTTTTTT.

This clonotype was seen only a few times. This rearrangement joins TRBV29-1 to TRBJ2-7; D is perhaps TRBD1 or TRBD2 (5 bases each). The germline V gene encodes CDR1 SQVTM and CDR2 ANQGSEA. This CDR3 is built from 14 residues. Trimming stripped 2 bases from V and 3 bases from J, with 14 bases between. CDR3 loop: CSVELRQGDYEQYF. In nucleotides, the CDR3 is TGCAGCGTTGAATTGCGGCAGGGAGACTACGAGCAGTACTTC.

The table lists this clonotype with a few counts. The chain couples TRBV5-1 to TRBJ2-6, with D hard to call. The CDR3 is 15 amino acids. V was cut by 1 base and J by 2 bases, with 7 bases left in between. CDR1 SGHRS and CDR2 YFSETQ come from the germline V gene. Written as DNA, the CDR3 is TGCGCCAGCAGCTTGACACCCGCTGGGGCCAACGTCCTGACTTTC. As protein: CASSLTPAGANVLTF.

This clonotype was observed once. V is TRBV3-1 and J is TRBJ1-2, with a tentative D call TRBD1 (5 bases). This CDR3 contains 15 residues. Germline lookup yields CDR1 LGHDT and CDR2 YNNKEL (reference sequence). The V and J ends lost 1 base and 6 bases respectively, with 15 bases between them. The CDR3 DNA is TGTGCCAGCAGCCAAGGGCCCGCGACGGGGGATGGCTACACCTTC. It codes for CASSQGPATGDGYTF.

The CDR3 protein is CSVSRLAGGPHEQYF. CDR3 in DNA: TGCAGTGTCAGCCGTCTAGCGGGAGGGCCCCACGAGCAGTACTTC. The chain recombines TRBV20-1 with TRBJ2-7; TRBD2 matches 12 bases. There are 15 residues in the CDR3. V shed 7 bases and J 5 bases; nucleotides not matched to a gene: 12. CDR1 is DFQATT, CDR2 SNEGSKA, per germline (reference sequence).

In DNA form, the CDR3 reads TGTGCCAGCAGCTTAACCCCGGGACACGCAACTAATGAAAAACTGTTTTTT. Translation gives CASSLTPGHATNEKLFF. The chain joins TRBV7-2 to TRBJ1-4, with TRBD1 as a possible D gene (6 bases). With 2 bases removed from V and 0 bases from J, the gap between germline ends came to 13 bases. This CDR3 comprises 17 residues. Germline V CDR1 and CDR2: SGHTA, FQGNSA.

This rearrangement joins TRBV7-9 to TRBJ2-5; TRBD2 matches 9 bases. This CDR3 comprises 14 residues. The V and J ends lost 7 bases and 2 bases, in that order; junction bases with no gene match: 5. CDR1 is SEHNR, CDR2 FQNEAQ, per germline (reference sequence). The CDR3 nucleotides read TGTGCCAGCACCCTCGGACTAGCGCAAGAGACCCAGTACTTC. Translating it yields CASTLGLAQETQYF.

The V call is TRBV7-9, the J call TRBJ1-2; no clear D. The CDR3 is made up of 13 amino acids. Germline V gives CDR1 SEHNR, CDR2 FQNEAQ (reference sequence). Between the trimmed V and J ends, which lost 5 bases and 0 bases, there was a span of 7 bases. This chain's CDR3 is CASSPRTNYGYTF. The CDR3 bases are TGTGCCAGCAGCCCCAGGACTAACTATGGCTACACCTTC.